A selection of T cell receptor beta chains follows, all from one sample in a study of OX40 agonist ivuxolimab in advanced cancers. This table comes from immunoSEQ multiplex PCR, and its TCRdb copy is limited to in-frame clones, with some not included. The sample yields over 30,000 clones, approximately 89% seen once. This specimen consisted of CD4+ or CD8+ T cells sorted from blood, obtained in a trial of the OX40 agonist ivuxolimab. The source of these receptors is an adult with an advanced solid tumor such as melanoma, head and neck, liver or kidney cancer. Each CDR3 is given with its conserved first and last residue. The D gene is left open where the match is weak. For some rows the clone size is stated as once, few or many, or as a class when expanded; others skip it.

>TRBV7-9|-|TRBJ2-7|-
TGTGCCAGCAGCTTAGGGGTGGGTGAGCAGTACTTC
CASSLGVGEQYF
>TRBV11-2|-|TRBJ1-1|-
TGTGCCAGCAGCTTAGACCGGACAGTTGGTGAAGCTTTCTTT
CASSLDRTVGEAFF
>TRBV7-8|-|TRBJ2-2|-
TGTGCCAGCAGCTTTGGGCGGGAGCTGTTTTTT
CASSFGRELFF
>TRBV5-1|-|TRBJ2-1|-
TGCGCCAGCAGCCCCGGGGGGCCGCACAATGAGCAGTTCTTC
CASSPGGPHNEQFF
>TRBV5-1|-|TRBJ1-2|-
TGCGCCAGCAGCTCTGGGGGCTCTAACTATGGCTACACCTTC
CASSSGGSNYGYTF
>TRBV21-1|once|TRBJ2-3|-
TGTGCCAGCAGCACCCCCCGGAGGGGAGCGGGAGTAGAGGATACGCAGTATTTT
CASSTPRRGAGVEDTQYF
>TRBV5-6|-|TRBJ2-5|TRBD2
TGTGCCAGCAGCTCGGGGGGACAAGAGACCCAGTACTTC
CASSSGGQETQYF
>TRBV7-6|once|TRBJ1-1|TRBD1
TGTGCCAGCAGCTTTCGACAGGGGGACACTGAAGCTTTCTTT
CASSFRQGDTEAFF
>TRBV6-5|-|TRBJ2-7|TRBD2
TGTGCCAGCACACGACGGTCTAGCGGGGGTTACGAGCAGTACTTC
CASTRRSSGGYEQYF
>TRBV19|-|TRBJ2-1|TRBD1
TGTGCCAGTAGTCAACAGGGGCTGCTTTACAATGAGCAGTTCTTC
CASSQQGLLYNEQFF
>TRBV7-9|-|TRBJ2-1|TRBD1
TGTGCCAGCAGCAGGGGGCAATACAATGAGCAGTTCTTC
CASSRGQYNEQFF
>TRBV28|-|TRBJ2-3|TRBD2
TGTGCCCACGGCGGCGGGGGGCGGGAAGATACGCAGTATTTT
CAHGGGGREDTQYF
>TRBV27|-|TRBJ2-5|-
TGTGCCAGCAGTTCCGCAATTAAAGAGACCCAGTACTTC
CASSSAIKETQYF
>TRBV5-1|-|TRBJ2-5|-
TGCGCCAGCAGCTTCGGCCTCCAAGAGACCCAGTACTTC
CASSFGLQETQYF
>TRBV5-4|-|TRBJ2-3|-
TGTGCCAGCAGCTTACTAGGGGCAGATACGCAGTATTTT
CASSLLGADTQYF
>TRBV4-1|-|TRBJ2-1|TRBD1
TGCGCCAGCAGCCAAGAGAGAGACAGGGGCCCCCTCTCCTACAATGAGCAGTTCTTC
CASSQERDRGPLSYNEQFF
>TRBV5-1|-|TRBJ2-5|-
TGCGCCAGCAGAGCTGACAGAGCTAGGGAGACCCAGTACTTC
CASRADRARETQYF
>TRBV10-1|-|TRBJ2-1|-
TGCGCCAGCAGTGTTTCCCAGGGAGGCTCCTACAATGAGCAGTTCTTC
CASSVSQGGSYNEQFF
>TRBV6-5|-|TRBJ2-7|TRBD1
TGTGCCAGCAGTTTTAGAGGACAGGGAACCTACGAGCAGTACTTC
CASSFRGQGTYEQYF
>TRBV6-7|-|TRBJ1-4|-
TGTGCCAGCAGCCCGAGTTCGGCATACGATGAAAAACTGTTTTTT
CASSPSSAYDEKLFF
>TRBV9|-|TRBJ2-7|-
TGTGCCAGCAGCGCGGCCGGGACGGACGCTTACGAGCAGTACTTC
CASSAAGTDAYEQYF
>TRBV7-9|-|TRBJ2-7|TRBD2
TGTGCCAACAGCTTAGTTAGCGGGAGAAACTACGAGCAGTACTTC
CANSLVSGRNYEQYF
>TRBV18|-|TRBJ2-1|-
TGTGCCAGCTCACTAACCCCTCCCCCCCGGGAGCTGTCCCAGTTCTTC
CASSLTPPPRELSQFF
>TRBV7-9|-|TRBJ1-2|-
TGTGCCAGCAGCCCCCGAGAGGATCGGCGCTATGGCTACACCTTC
CASSPREDRRYGYTF
>TRBV14|once|TRBJ1-2|-
TGTGCCAGCAGCCAAGATAGACAGTCATTAGGCTACACCTTC
CASSQDRQSLGYTF
>TRBV18|-|TRBJ2-3|-
TGTGCCAGCTCACCACGCACTAGGGATACGCAGTATTTT
CASSPRTRDTQYF
>TRBV30|-|TRBJ2-7|TRBD1
TGTGCCTGGAGGGACAGGGGATCGCCCTACGAGCAGTACTTC
CAWRDRGSPYEQYF
>TRBV28|once|TRBJ1-1|-
TGTGCCAGCAGTCTAGGGGGGGACACTGAAGCTTTCTTT
CASSLGGDTEAFF
>TRBV4-3|-|TRBJ2-2|TRBD2
TGCGCCAGCAGCCGCAGCGGGAGGGCCGGGACCGGGGAGCTGTTTTTT
CASSRSGRAGTGELFF
>TRBV7-3|-|TRBJ1-4|TRBD1
TGTGCCAGCAGCGAAACAGGGGCTATTAATGAAAAACTGTTTTTT
CASSETGAINEKLFF
>TRBV30|-|TRBJ1-1|-
TGTGCCTGGAGTGCCCGGGGGGGCACTGAAGCTTTCTTT
CAWSARGGTEAFF
>TRBV6-5|-|TRBJ1-2|TRBD1
TGTGCCAGCAGCCAGAGGGGGCGCGGCTACACCTTC
CASSQRGRGYTF
>TRBV7-2|-|TRBJ1-1|TRBD1
TGTGCCAGCAGCTTGACGGACAGGGCTGTAAGTGGAGCTTTCTTT
CASSLTDRAVSGAFF
>TRBV5-5|few|TRBJ2-3|TRBD1
TGTGCCAGCAGCCTGGACAGGGGCACAGATACGCAGTATTTT
CASSLDRGTDTQYF
>TRBV28|once|TRBJ1-5|-
TGTGCCAGCAGTTGGGCCGGGGGCCACCAGCATTTT
CASSWAGGHQHF
>TRBV19|-|TRBJ1-2|TRBD1
TGTGCCAGTATCGGGCTTCGACAGGGGGCTCTCTATGGCTACACCTTC
CASIGLRQGALYGYTF
>TRBV5-4|-|TRBJ1-1|-
TGTGCCAGCAGCTTGGACCAGCCTTTACCGAACACTGAAGCTTTCTTT
CASSLDQPLPNTEAFF
>TRBV6-5|-|TRBJ1-1|-
TGTGCCAGCAGTAGGACCGGGCGGAACACTGAAGCTTTCTTT
CASSRTGRNTEAFF
>TRBV19|-|TRBJ2-6|-
TGTGCCAGTAGTAGAGGGAACTCTGGGGCCAACGTCCTGACTTTC
CASSRGNSGANVLTF
>TRBV4-1|-|TRBJ1-4|TRBD1
TGCGCCAGCAGCCAAGGACAGGGGGCTCTTGGTGAAAAACTGTTTTTT
CASSQGQGALGEKLFF
>TRBV19|-|TRBJ2-7|TRBD2
TGTGCCAGTAGTAGTAGCGGGCGAAGCTACGAGCAGTACTTC
CASSSSGRSYEQYF
>TRBV9|-|TRBJ2-3|TRBD2
TGTGCCAGCAGCGTGGGGACTAGCGGATACACAGATACGCAGTATTTT
CASSVGTSGYTDTQYF
>TRBV7-9|-|TRBJ2-1|-
TGTGCCAGCAGCTTGACCCGGGCCGAGCAGTTCTTC
CASSLTRAEQFF
>TRBV5-1|-|TRBJ2-7|TRBD1
TGCGCCAGCAGCAGGGACAGGGGCGACTACGAGCAGTACTTC
CASSRDRGDYEQYF
>TRBV28|-|TRBJ1-4|TRBD1
TGTGCCAGCAGTATTCGACAGGGGGCGAAACTGTTTTTT
CASSIRQGAKLFF
>TRBV7-9|once|TRBJ1-5|TRBD1
TGTGCCAGCAGCTCGACAGGGAGCAATCAGCCCCAGCATTTT
CASSSTGSNQPQHF
>TRBV28|-|TRBJ2-5|TRBD2
TGTGCCAGCAGCCGCGGACTAGCGGGGGGGCAAGAGACCCAGTACTTC
CASSRGLAGGQETQYF
>TRBV9|-|TRBJ1-1|-
TGTGCCAGCAGCGGGCGTCCAGGGCGCGGCACTGAAGCTTTCTTT
CASSGRPGRGTEAFF
>TRBV7-8|-|TRBJ2-7|-
TGTGCCAGCAGCCCCCGGGACGGATCCTACGAGCAGTACTTC
CASSPRDGSYEQYF
>TRBV5-1|-|TRBJ2-7|-
TGCGCCAGCAGTCCCGGGCCCGCGAACGAGCAGTACTTC
CASSPGPANEQYF
>TRBV10-3|-|TRBJ1-1|-
TGTGCCATCAGCCGGCGAGGGGAGAACACTGAAGCTTTCTTT
CAISRRGENTEAFF
>TRBV5-1|few|TRBJ1-2|TRBD1
TGCGCCAGCACCTCTACCGGGACAGGCTATGGCTACACCTTC
CASTSTGTGYGYTF
>TRBV9|-|TRBJ2-3|TRBD2
TGTGCCAGCAGCTCAGTAGCGGGGGGAGATACGCAGTATTTT
CASSSVAGGDTQYF